This passage covers 3 T cell receptor beta chains from one sample sequenced in a study of T-cell memory formation after mild COVID-19. TCRdb re-derived calls from the 5' RACE reads in MiXCR, one entry per CDR3 protein. This table holds more than 300,000 distinct CDR3 sequences, about 13% found once. Specimen: PBMCs or a T cell subset sorted from them (not recorded which). All receptors come from a man aged 18 to 29 who had mild COVID-19 (a few samples of this study predate the infection). Cell type and time point are not known.

The chain carries TRBV10-3 and TRBJ2-2; 9 bases align to TRBD2. Trimming removed 5 bases from V and 6 bases from J; junction bases left unmatched: 7. Germline assignment: CDR1 ENHRY and CDR2 SYGVKD. This CDR3 has 15 residues. The CDR3 DNA reads TGTGCCATCAGTCTGGGAATAGCGGGGGCCGGGGAGCTGTTTTTT. Translation: CAISLGIAGAGELFF.

The chain uses TRBV29-1 and TRBJ2-1; 8 bases are shared with TRBD2. V lost 0 bases to trimming and J lost 6 bases; unmatched junction nucleotides: 7. CDR3 size: 15 residues. Germline V gene sequence: CDR1 SQVTM, CDR2 ANQGSEA. The CDR3 DNA sequence: TGCAGCGTTGAAGAGGGTCGGGGGGGCCTCAATGAGCAGTTCTTC. Its translation is CSVEEGRGGLNEQFF.

The sample holds a few counts of this clonotype. The chain links TRBV24-1 to TRBJ2-3; 9 nucleotides agree with TRBD2. J lost 2 bases, V lost 5 bases, and 4 bases had no gene match. This CDR3 spans 15 amino acids. From germline, CDR1 is KGHDR and CDR2 SFDVKD. CDR3 loop: CATSGQRGVTDTQYF. The CDR3 region has the DNA TGTGCCACCAGTGGCCAGCGGGGGGTCACAGATACGCAGTATTTT.